This entry describes one TCR beta chain. Antigen: not known. Primers: 60 Vbeta forward and 13 Jbeta reverse. Profiled with immunoSEQ multiplex PCR; TCRdb holds only in-frame clones, not every one. The sample shows tens of thousands of clones, just over 70% of them seen only once. These data originate in a study of cytomegalovirus exposure and HLA in healthy donors. Across the study: An earlier analysis identified fewer than 130 million unique TCR beta sequences in about 190 million T cells.

V was trimmed by 5 bases and J by 7 bases, leaving 18 bases between them. Germline V CDR1 and CDR2: SGHVS, FQNEAQ. The CDR3 is 15 amino acids. Points from the study as a whole: Presence/absence results assume similar sequencing depth per donor, which may not hold. Earlier results showed most TCR beta V segments being productive about 87% or about 30% of the time.

The rearrangement uses TRBV7-8 and TRBJ1-5; D gene uncertain. The origin of this receptor is a man aged 55-75 years in good health and CMV-seronegative. Sequenced sample: PBMCs. CDR3 in DNA: TGTGCCAGCAGCCGGCCGCCAGGATCGGCCCAGCCCCAGCATTTT. As protein: CASSRPPGSAQPQHF.